The clone carrying this TCR beta chain has just a few counts. The data were taken from a study of blood T cell repertoires in COVID-19. Libraries were prepared by immunoSEQ multiplex PCR; TCRdb keeps only in-frame clonotypes and omits some of them. The data show 110,000 to 150,000 clones, with approximately 87% seen just once and approximately 10% held by the top ten. V was shortened by 6 bases and J by 5 bases, with 14 bases between the two germline ends. CDR3 size: 14 residues. CDR1 and CDR2 (germline): MGHRA, YSYEKL. This chain joins TRBV4-1 and TRBJ1-3, with D hard to call. The specimen was PBMCs or T cells enriched from blood (not recorded which). This receptor was obtained from a man aged 60 to 75 who had recovered from COVID-19. The CDR3 reads CASSQEEHRNTIYF. The DNA for the CDR3 is TGCGCCAGCAGTCAGGAGGAACATAGAAACACCATATATTTT.